The present T cell receptor (beta chain) was sequenced within a study of T cell repertoires in cytomegalovirus infection. Study-level information: Based on public TCR beta signatures, there were indications of CMV infection and of a matching HLA type. Overall study results and limits: Dominant in the ex vivo response were TCR beta clonotypes restricted by HLA-C and specific for CMV.

This clonotype was observed many times. Its specificity is unknown. The germline V gene encodes CDR1 LGHNA and CDR2 YSLEER. Germline trimming cut 4 bases from V and 7 bases from J; bases unmatched to any gene: 10. The CDR3 is 15 residues long. TCRdb used MiXCR to reprocess the reads, holding one entry per CDR3 protein. In the table there are over 300,000 distinct CDR3 sequences, around a tenth of which are singletons. This TCR was sampled from a human donor in good health (CMV status not recorded). Some clones in this sample may be carry-over from other donors' samples. The sequenced material came from PBMCs. The rearrangement links TRBV4-3 to TRBJ2-5; 9 bases align to TRBD2. The CDR3 bases are TGCGCCAGCAGCCTCGCGGGGGGGCCAGTGGGGACCCAGTACTTC. Residues: CASSLAGGPVGTQYF.